This TCR beta chain was obtained from a study of blood T cell repertoires in COVID-19. Study-wide context: The samples span acute and convalescent COVID-19 from the United States, Italy and Spain.

Original processing notes: Amplification of reference gene primers was used by the study to estimate nucleated cell counts. Measured with immunoSEQ multiplex PCR; TCRdb has only the in-frame clones, and not every one. That table gives V, J and clone size, and the DNA gave D and trimming. In the table there are roughly 76,000 clones, around 70% of which are singletons. The germline V gene has CDR1 SEHNR and CDR2 FQNEAQ (reference sequence). The CDR3 runs to 12 residues. With 5 bases removed from V and 3 bases from J, the gap between germline ends came to 8 bases. The chain recombines TRBV7-9 with TRBJ2-7; D ambiguous. This receptor was taken from a man aged 70 or older with acute or convalescent COVID-19. Sequenced input: peripheral blood. CDR3 DNA: TGTGCCAGCAGCCTTCTAATCTACGAGCAGTACTTC. It encodes CASSLLIYEQYF.